Listed here are 24 T cell receptor delta chains from one sample, sequenced in a study of gamma-delta T cells after stem cell transplantation. TCRdb fed the RT-PCR reads to CATT. The sample shows 2,500 to 3,500 delta-chain clones, roughly 1.8% of them seen only once. Material for sequencing was gamma-delta T cells. The receptor source for this set is a human donor. It is not recorded whose cells these are; they may come from a transplant donor.

This clone has just a few counts. TCRdb's listed protein matches a much larger clone and diverges from this DNA's translation at residue 12, likely through a read error; the protein shown comes from the DNA. The chain has TRDV2 and TRDJ1, with D perhaps TRDD2 (5 bases). The germline V gene has CDR1 GEAIGNYY and CDR2 EKD. The CDR3 length is 15 residues. DNA for the CDR3: TGTGCCTGTGACACCATTGGCCTTCACACCGATGAACTCATCTTT. It codes for CACDTIGLHTDELIF.

This clone was seen a few times. A far more abundant clone sits one base away, making this likely a read error. The chain recombines TRDV2 with TRDJ1; 9 bases align to TRDD3. Per germline, CDR1 GEAIGNYY and CDR2 EKD. The CDR3 spans 14 residues. CDR3 in amino acids: CACDRLGESDKPIF. The CDR3 nucleotides are TGTGCCTGTGACCGACTGGGGGAGTCCGATAAACCCATCTTT.

This clone rates as large. This same CDR3 is encoded by further DNA sequences in the sample. The rearrangement links TRDV2 to TRDJ2; D possibly corresponds to TRDD3 (6 bases). Trimming took off 0 bases at V and 0 bases at J, with 19 bases between the two ends. There are 19 residues in the CDR3. Germline CDR1 reads GEAIGNYY; CDR2 reads EKD. The CDR3 sequence is CACDTVGGEKATLTAQLFF. CDR3 nucleotides: TGTGCCTGTGACACCGTGGGGGGGGAGAAAGCGACTTTGACAGCACAACTCTTCTTT.

This clone has only a few counts. Other DNA sequences in this sample translate to the same CDR3. The chain employs TRDV2 and TRDJ1, with 10 bases aligning to TRDD3. The CDR3 runs 14 residues. Germline CDR1 reads GEAIGNYY; CDR2 reads EKD. Trimming took 3 bases from V and 2 from J; bases not matched to a gene: 2. CDR3: CACDRLGDTDKLIF. The CDR3 bases are TGTGCCTGTGACCGACTGGGGGATACCGATAAACTCATCTTT.

A remark on this clone: The protein TCRdb lists belongs to a much larger clone and differs from this DNA's translation at residue 10, which points to a read error; the protein shown is made from the DNA. The chain has TRDV2 and TRDJ1; D remains unclear. Trimming took 0 bases from V and 3 from J, leaving 25 bases between them. Germline loops: CDR1 GEAIGNYY, CDR2 EKD. This CDR3 contains 19 residues. The chain's CDR3 is CACDTVIGWWIYPADKLIF. The CDR3, as DNA: TGTGCCTGTGACACCGTTATTGGGTGGTGGATTTACCCGGCCGATAAACTCATCTTT.

Concerning this clone: The protein given by TCRdb reflects a much larger clone and differs at residue 4 from this DNA's translation, likely from a read error; the protein shown is the DNA's translation. The CDR3 DNA follows: TGTGCCTGTGGCACTGTAGGGGGATACGGTGACACCGATAAACTCATCTTT. This gives the protein CACGTVGGYGDTDKLIF. The V call is TRDV2, the J call TRDJ1; 10 nucleotides match TRDD3. The V and J ends lost 5 bases and 0 bases, in that order; junction bases with no gene match: 11. The CDR3 has 17 amino acids. Germline CDR1 reads GEAIGNYY; CDR2 reads EKD.

This clone was seen repeatedly, ten times or more. A far larger clone is just one base off, so this is likely a read error. The V gene is TRDV2, the J gene TRDJ3; 8 bases fit TRDD3. CDR3 length: 23 residues. In germline, CDR1 is GEAIGNYY, CDR2 EKD. The chain's CDR3 is CACGTVVRDTPEETSWDTRQMFF. The CDR3 DNA is TGTGCCTGTGGCACCGTTGTCCGGGATACGCCGGAAGAAACCTCCTGGGACACCCGACAGATGTTTTTC.

In this sample, this clone turned up a few times. This DNA translates differently at residue 11 from the TCRdb protein, which is that of a much larger clone; a read error is likely, and the protein shown is the DNA's own translation. The chain uses TRDV2 and TRDJ1; 10 bases are shared with TRDD3. The CDR3 is made up of 20 amino acids. The V segment lost 0 bases and the J segment 4 bases; nucleotides outside the gene matches: 19. Germline V gives CDR1 GEAIGNYY, CDR2 EKD. As DNA, the CDR3 is TGTGCCTGTGACACCCTTAGACTGGGGGATGCTCACCGTCTAGTCGATAAACTCATCTTT. Translation: CACDTLRLGDAHRLVDKLIF.

Worth noting for this clone: This DNA's translation differs at residue 13 from TCRdb's protein, which comes from a much larger clone; a read error is likely, and the protein shown is translated from the DNA. The chain is built from TRDV2 and TRDJ1; the match to TRDD3 covers 10 bases. The CDR3 contains 18 residues. The trim removed 0 bases at V and 5 bases at J, leaving 14 bases unmatched. Germline CDR1 reads GEAIGNYY; CDR2 reads EKD. The CDR3 DNA sequence: TGTGCCTGTGACACCGGAACTCTTCTGGGGGATATTGGGGATAAACTCATCTTT. Its translation is CACDTGTLLGDIGDKLIF.

This clone showed up just a few times. One base separates it from a far larger clone, so it is likely a read error. The chain has TRDV2 and TRDJ1; D possibly corresponds to TRDD3 (5 bases). The CDR3 is 10 residues long. Germline V gene data show CDR1 as GEAIGNYY and CDR2 as EKD. The CDR3 DNA sequence: TGTGCCTGTGTCACCCCGTACTGGTTCTTT. As protein: CACVTPYWFF.

By share of the sample, this clone is medium-sized. With a far larger clone one base away, a read error is the likely cause. The chain employs TRDV2 and TRDJ1; D might be TRDD3 (5 bases). The germline V gene encodes CDR1 GEAIGNYY and CDR2 EKD. This CDR3 region has 18 residues. V lost 0 bases and J lost 0, with 19 bases in between. The CDR3 sequence: CACDTAGWGPAYTDKLIF. Here the CDR3 DNA reads TGTGCCTGTGACACCGCTGGGTGGGGACCAGCTTACACCGATAAACTCATCTTT.

Within the sample, this clone is medium-sized. The V call is TRDV2, the J call TRDJ1; TRDD3 agrees at 8 bases. The CDR3 extends over 14 amino acids. The V gene end was trimmed by 0 bases and the J gene end by 3 bases; junction bases not matched to a gene: 2. CDR1 is GEAIGNYY and CDR2 is EKD in the germline V gene. The chain's CDR3 is CACDTVGYADKLIF. The CDR3 bases are TGTGCCTGTGACACCGTGGGATACGCCGATAAACTCATCTTT.

This rearrangement joins TRDV3 to TRDJ1, with 7 bases lining up with TRDD3. The germline V gene has CDR1 TVYSNPD and CDR2 GDNSRS (reference sequence). CDR3 length: 16 residues. J was trimmed by 1 base and V by 2 bases; bases with no gene match: 13. The CDR3: CAFAPFSGGTTDKLIF. The CDR3 nucleotides read TGTGCCTTTGCCCCCTTTAGTGGGGGAACCACCGATAAACTCATCTTT.

This clone has a handful of counts. A read error is likely here: a far larger clone is one base away. Other DNA sequences in this sample translate to the same CDR3. The chain links TRDV2 to TRDJ1, with 7 nucleotides matching TRDD3. This CDR3 has 18 amino acids. J was trimmed by 0 bases and V by 4 bases; bases with no gene match: 16. Germline V lookup: CDR1 GEAIGNYY, CDR2 EKD. The DNA of the CDR3 is TGTGCCTGTGAACCTCTGACCTTACTGGGGATCCACACCGATAAACTCATCTTT. Translated: CACEPLTLLGIHTDKLIF.

Regarding this clone: TCRdb's entry gives the protein of a much larger clone, which mismatches this DNA's translation at residue 11, likely from a read error; the protein reported here is translated from the DNA. CDR3 DNA: TGTGCCTGTGACACCGTTGGGGTCGGATTACACACCGATAAACTCATCTTT. This translates into CACDTVGVGLHTDKLIF. The J gene is TRDJ1, the V gene TRDV2; weak D call: TRDD3 (5 bases). CDR1 is GEAIGNYY, CDR2 EKD, per germline. V was trimmed by 0 bases and J by 0 bases, leaving 16 bases between them. The CDR3 spans 17 residues.

On this clone: A far larger clone is one base from this, pointing to a likely read error. J is TRDJ1 and V is TRDV2; 10 bases match TRDD3. V trimming: 2 bases; J trimming: 0 bases; junction bases outside the gene matches: 29. Germline values: CDR1 GEAIGNYY, CDR2 EKD. This CDR3 spans 24 amino acids. Written as DNA, the CDR3 is TGTGCCTGTGACAGCCTCCTGGGGGATAGGGGGGAGATACAGGGCGAAAGGTACACCGATAAACTCATCTTT. Its protein product is CACDSLLGDRGEIQGERYTDKLIF.

Judged by abundance, this clone is large (0.1 to 1%). Distinct nucleotide sequences in the sample also encode this CDR3. V gene TRDV2 combines with J gene TRDJ1; 11 bases match TRDD3. The V gene end was trimmed by 0 bases and the J gene end by 6 bases; junction bases not matched to a gene: 11. The CDR3 spans 17 residues. The germline V gene encodes CDR1 GEAIGNYY and CDR2 EKD. CDR3 nucleotides: TGTGCCTGTGACACCGTTGTACTGGGGGATAATGACCATAAACTCATCTTT. Its protein product is CACDTVVLGDNDHKLIF.

This chain uses TRDV2 with TRDJ1; 10 nucleotides match TRDD3. This CDR3 comprises 17 residues. CDR1 is GEAIGNYY, CDR2 EKD, per germline. With 0 bases clipped from V and 1 base from J, the junction kept 7 bases outside the gene matches. The CDR3 loop reads CACDTGGLGDSTDKLIF. In DNA, the CDR3 is TGTGCCTGTGACACCGGAGGACTGGGGGATTCCACCGATAAACTCATCTTT.

A word on this clone: Only one base separates this from a far larger clonotype, so it likely reflects a read error. Other DNA sequences in this sample translate to the same CDR3. CDR3 DNA: TGTGCCTGTGACGCCGTACTGGGGGATACGCGGGACACCGATAAACTTATCTTT. Translating gives CACDAVLGDTRDTDKLIF. The gene calls are TRDV2 and TRDJ1; TRDD3 aligns across 13 bases. The germline V gene has CDR1 GEAIGNYY and CDR2 EKD. This CDR3 comprises 18 residues.

With regard to this clone: The amino acid sequence in TCRdb belongs to a much larger clone and departs from this DNA's translation at residues 9 and 10, likely a sequencing read error; the sequence shown is translated from the DNA. The gene calls are TRDV2 and TRDJ1; 9 nucleotides match TRDD3. CDR1 is GEAIGNYY, CDR2 EKD, per germline. The CDR3 is 16 residues long. With 3 bases clipped from V and 1 base from J, the junction kept 8 bases outside the gene matches. This CDR3 is CACDPLLGEFTDKLIF. In DNA form, the CDR3 reads TGTGCCTGTGACCCTTTACTGGGGGAGTTCACCGATAAACTCATCTTT.

Within the sample, this clone is medium-sized. J is TRDJ1 and V is TRDV1, with 8 bases identical to TRDD3. CDR3 length: 20 amino acids. V lost 5 bases to trimming and J lost 13 bases; unmatched junction nucleotides: 33. Per germline, CDR1 TSWWSYY and CDR2 QGS. The DNA of the CDR3 is TGTGCTCTTGGGCCCCCTTCCCTAGGGATACGGTCCGGAGATGGGGTAAAGAGCATCTTT. Protein sequence: CALGPPSLGIRSGDGVKSIF.

This clone has only a few counts. Given a far larger clone just one base away, this is likely a sequencing read error. Other DNA sequences of this sample code for an identical CDR3. The V call is TRDV2, the J call TRDJ1, with D maybe TRDD3 (5 bases). Germline-derived CDR1 and CDR2 are GEAIGNYY and EKD. The length of the CDR3 is 17 residues. CDR3 protein: CACDEVYSGRLTDKLIF. The DNA of the CDR3 is TGTGCCTGTGACGAAGTATATTCTGGGCGATTAACCGACAAACTCATCTTT.

Judged by abundance, this clone is medium-sized. This rearrangement joins TRDV1 to TRDJ1; 10 nucleotides match TRDD3. CDR3 length equals 19 residues. With 3 bases clipped from V and 0 bases from J, the junction kept 13 bases outside the gene matches. Germline V CDR1 and CDR2: TSWWSYY, QGS. The CDR3 here is CALGDPLRGGYADTDKLIF. CDR3 in DNA: TGTGCTCTTGGGGACCCTCTACGAGGGGGATACGCGGACACCGATAAACTCATCTTT.

About this clone: TCRdb shows a much larger clone's protein in place of this DNA's translation, and the two differ at residue 8, likely through a read error; the protein shown is translated from the DNA. The CDR3 loop is CACDPLGGPPRPLIF. The CDR3 nucleotides read TGTGCCTGTGACCCCCTCGGGGGCCCTCCCAGACCCCTGATCTTT. The J gene is TRDJ4, the V gene TRDV2, with D maybe TRDD3 (5 bases). With 3 bases removed from V and 0 bases from J, the gap between germline ends came to 16 bases. Germline V lookup: CDR1 GEAIGNYY, CDR2 EKD. The CDR3 totals 15 residues.